The 13 T cell receptor beta chains below were found in one sample sequenced in a study of OX40 agonist ivuxolimab in advanced cancers. The repertoire was sequenced with immunoSEQ multiplex PCR; TCRdb's copy has only in-frame clones and lacks some. The sample has more than 60,000 clones; approximately 83% are singletons. The material was CD4+ or CD8+ T cells sorted from blood, obtained in a trial of the OX40 agonist ivuxolimab. The receptors were gathered from an adult with an advanced solid tumor such as melanoma, head and neck, liver or kidney cancer.

The DNA for the CDR3 is TGTGCCAGCACCCACGGGCGTGCGGAAAAACTGTTTTTT. Its protein is CASTHGRAEKLFF. This rearrangement joins TRBV28 to TRBJ1-4, with D unresolved. The CDR3 contains 13 residues. V lost 7 bases and J lost 8, with 14 bases in between. In germline, CDR1 is MDHEN, CDR2 SYDVKM.

V usage is TRBV27 and J usage is TRBJ1-6; D gene unclear. This CDR3 has 12 residues. The germline V gene has CDR1 MNHEY and CDR2 SMNVEV (reference sequence). Trimming pared 6 bases from V and 8 bases from J, leaving 8 bases between. The CDR3 is CASRDSDSPLHF. DNA for the CDR3: TGTGCCAGCAGAGACTCGGATTCACCCCTCCACTTT.

J is TRBJ1-6 and V is TRBV11-3; D unresolved. The ends were cut back, 3 bases at V and 7 bases at J, with 7 bases in the middle. Looked up from germline, CDR1 is SGHNT and CDR2 is YENEEA. The CDR3 totals 13 residues. The CDR3 bases are TGTGCCAGCAGCTTCGATCGAAATTCACCCCTCCACTTT. Amino acid sequence: CASSFDRNSPLHF.

The rearrangement uses TRBV28 and TRBJ1-3; 8 bases agree with TRBD1. In germline, CDR1 is MDHEN, CDR2 SYDVKM. V lost 8 bases, J lost 1 base, and 10 bases stayed unmatched. The CDR3 extends over 16 amino acids. The chain's CDR3 is CASRKVHRGSGNTIYF. DNA for the CDR3: TGTGCCAGCCGTAAAGTCCACAGGGGGTCTGGAAACACCATATATTTT.

This clone is a singleton in its sample. DNA of the CDR3: TGTGCCAGCTCACCACAGGGAGCCTCATCTCCCTACGAGCAGTACTTC. It yields the protein CASSPQGASSPYEQYF. The chain combines TRBV18 with TRBJ2-7, with D tentatively TRBD2 (5 bases). Between the trimmed V and J ends, which lost 1 base and 2 bases, there was a span of 15 bases. This CDR3 has 16 amino acids. Germline CDR1 is KGHSH and CDR2 is LQKENI.

This clone was seen more than once but under ten times. V is TRBV18 and J is TRBJ2-5; D is possibly TRBD2 (6 bases). Germline values: CDR1 KGHSH, CDR2 LQKENI. V dropped 6 bases and J dropped 7 bases, with 18 bases sitting between them. This CDR3 contains 14 residues. The DNA of the CDR3 is TGTGCCAGCTCCCGGGCTGCAGCGGGCGGGACCCAGTACTTC. It translates to CASSRAAAGGTQYF. The whole variable domain, remainder taken from reference TRBV18 and TRBJ2-5, is NAGVMQNPRHLVRRRGQEARLRCSPMKGHSHVYWYRQLPEEGLKFMVYLQKENIIDESGMPKERFSAEFPKEGPSILRIQQVVRGDSAAYFCASSRAAAGGTQYFGPGTRLLVL.

This chain joins TRBV7-9 and TRBJ1-2; 10 positions agree with TRBD1. V gave up 4 bases and J gave up 5 bases; unmatched junction bases: 7. This CDR3 spans 15 amino acids. Germline loops: CDR1 SEHNR, CDR2 FQNEAQ (reference sequence). Here the CDR3 reads CASSSRDRGFYGYTF. DNA of the CDR3: TGTGCCAGCAGCTCCCGGGACAGGGGTTTTTATGGCTACACCTTC.

The chain is built from TRBV7-9 and TRBJ1-6; maybe TRBD1 (6 bases). The germline CDR1 and CDR2 sequences are SEHNR and FQNEAQ (reference sequence). There are 15 residues in the CDR3. With 5 bases removed from V and 7 bases from J, the gap between germline ends came to 15 bases. This CDR3 is CASSISDSFNSPLHF. DNA of the CDR3: TGTGCCAGCAGCATCTCGGACAGCTTCAATTCACCCCTCCACTTT.

CDR3: CASIRDFNYGYTF. The CDR3 region has the DNA TGTGCCAGCATCAGGGATTTCAACTATGGCTACACCTTC. The chain uses TRBV2 and TRBJ1-2; maybe TRBD1 (5 bases). The CDR3 is 13 residues long. The germline V and J ends were trimmed by 7 bases and 2 bases, with 11 bases remaining between them. The germline CDR1 and CDR2 sequences are SNHLY and FYNNEI.

This chain connects TRBV19 to TRBJ2-5; D not certain. The CDR3 is 13 amino acids. Trimming took off 5 bases at V and 7 bases at J, with 14 bases between the two ends. CDR1 is LNHDA and CDR2 is SQIVND in the germline V gene (reference sequence). The CDR3 region has the DNA TGTGCCAGTAGTGTCTCGAGGCTAGGGACCCAGTACTTC. This translates into CASSVSRLGTQYF.

This sequence joins TRBV10-3 and TRBJ2-2, with 11 bases that match TRBD1. The CDR3 runs to 17 residues. V was clipped by 0 bases and J by 0 bases; unmatched bases: 0. The germline CDR1 and CDR2 sequences are ENHRY and SYGVKD. The CDR3 nucleotides read TGTGCCATCAGTGAGTCGGGACAGGGGGCGAACACCGGGGAGCTGTTTTTT. Protein sequence: CAISESGQGANTGELFF.

The chain carries TRBV15 and TRBJ1-6; D gene uncertain. Germline CDR1 is LNHNV and CDR2 is YYDKDF (reference sequence). The CDR3 is 14 residues long. The ends were cut back, 0 bases at V and 8 bases at J, with 8 bases in the middle. This CDR3 reads CATSRDPRDSPLHF. The CDR3 coding sequence is TGTGCCACCAGCAGAGATCCCCGCGATTCACCCCTCCACTTT. Drawing the rest from reference TRBV15 and TRBJ1-6, the complete variable domain is DAMVIQNPRYQVTQFGKPVTLSCSQTLNHNVMYWYQQKSSQAPKLLFHYYDKDFNNEADTPDNFQSRRPNTSFCFLDIRSPGLGDTAMYLCATSRDPRDSPLHFGNGTRLTVT.

This sequence joins TRBV5-6 and TRBJ2-7, with TRBD1 matching over 9 bases. This CDR3 has 14 amino acids. V lost 4 bases and J lost 3; bases outside the gene matches: 5. Germline loops: CDR1 SGHDT, CDR2 YYEEEE. Written as DNA, the CDR3 is TGTGCCAGCAGCGAACCGGGACAGGGCTACGAGCAGTACTTC. This codes for CASSEPGQGYEQYF.